This T cell receptor (beta chain) was captured in a study of cytotoxic CD8 clonotypes in ibrutinib-treated CLL. Points from the study as a whole: Researchers report that baseline clonality outpaced age-matched healthy donors and tracked circulating CD8+ T-cell counts.

V lost 4 bases and J lost 6; bases outside the gene matches: 7. The CDR3 loop spans 15 amino acids. Germline V gives CDR1 LNHNV, CDR2 YYDKDF (reference sequence). A remark on this clone: Its antigen is currently unknown.

The assay was immunoSEQ multiplex PCR, and TCRdb's table has in-frame clones only and misses some. The sample lists about 200,000 clones; over 55% were seen once. The source material was PBMCs, sampled after 24 months of ibrutinib treatment. The sequence derives from a human donor with chronic lymphocytic leukemia. V and J are TRBV15 and TRBJ2-2; TRBD1 aligns across 8 bases. CDR3 residues: CATSIGQGRAGELFF. In DNA, the CDR3 is TGTGCCACCAGCATTGGACAGGGTAGGGCCGGGGAGCTGTTTTTT. The complete variable domain, with remaining parts taken from reference TRBV15 and TRBJ2-2, reads DAMVIQNPRYQVTQFGKPVTLSCSQTLNHNVMYWYQQKSSQAPKLLFHYYDKDFNNEADTPDNFQSRRPNTSFCFLDIRSPGLGDTAMYLCATSIGQGRAGELFFGEGSRLTVL.